These T cell receptor beta chains were read from a single sample in a study of T cells in Graves' hyperthyroidism and ophthalmopathy. A single record per CDR3 protein comes from TCRdb applying MiXCR to the multiplex PCR reads. The profile shows fewer than 500,000 distinct CDR3 sequences, approximately 12% of them singletons. Source material: blood. The receptors originated from a man younger than 45 with Graves' hyperthyroidism that later progressed to Graves' ophthalmopathy. Each CDR3 is given with its conserved first and last residue. D genes are given only for firm matches. Some rows mark clone size as missing; the rest say once, few, many or name a class of expanded clone.

abundance	len	v_gene	j_gene	d_gene	CDR3aa	CDR3nt
few	15	TRBV14	TRBJ1-1	TRBD1	CASSQTGLLNTEAFF	TGTGCCAGCAGCCAGACAGGGCTCTTGAACACTGAAGCTTTCTTT
many	13	TRBV12-3/TRBV12-4	TRBJ2-2	NA	CASSPVSTGELFF	TGTGCCAGCAGCCCGGTTTCGACCGGGGAGCTGTTTTTT
few	14	TRBV6-1	TRBJ1-6	NA	CASSLDRLLGSLHF	TGTGCCAGCAGCCTCGACAGGCTCCTAGGGTCCCTCCACTTT
few	14	TRBV20-1	TRBJ1-2	NA	CSAIRGATNYGYTF	TGCAGTGCCATTCGAGGGGCCACTAACTATGGCTACACCTTC
many	16	TRBV11-1	TRBJ2-1	TRBD1	CASSLWEGQGLNEQFF	TGTGCCAGCAGCTTGTGGGAGGGACAGGGTCTTAATGAGCAGTTCTTC
many	14	TRBV24-1	TRBJ2-7	TRBD1	CATSDDRGSNEQYF	TGTGCCACCAGTGACGACAGGGGTAGCAACGAGCAGTACTTC
many	13	TRBV20-1	TRBJ2-7	TRBD2	CSATRGSSYEQYF	TGCAGTGCTACGCGGGGGAGCTCCTACGAGCAGTACTTC
many	15	TRBV7-9	TRBJ1-4	NA	CASSLRQGGNEKLFF	TGTGCCAGCAGCCTCCGGCAAGGGGGTAATGAAAAACTGTTTTTT
NA	18	TRBV5-8	TRBJ2-5	TRBD2	CASSFGGGTPNRKETQYF	TGTGCCAGCAGCTTTGGCGGGGGAACGCCCAATCGCAAAGAGACCCAGTACTTC
NA	17	TRBV15	TRBJ2-5	NA	CATSRERENFIQETQYF	TGTGCCACCAGCAGAGAGCGGGAAAACTTTATACAAGAGACCCAGTACTTC
NA	13	TRBV28	TRBJ1-1	NA	CASSFEGHTEAFF	TGTGCCAGCAGTTTTGAAGGGCACACTGAAGCTTTCTTT
NA	15	TRBV11-3	TRBJ2-1	NA	CASSLDPSSYNEQFF	TGTGCCAGCAGCTTAGATCCTTCCTCCTACAATGAGCAGTTCTTC
many	13	TRBV24-1	TRBJ1-1	NA	CATQLRGETEAFF	TGTGCCACCCAGCTGCGGGGGGAAACTGAAGCTTTCTTT
few	15	TRBV7-9	TRBJ1-3	NA	CASRFNLDSGNTIYF	TGTGCCAGCAGGTTTAACCTAGACTCTGGAAACACCATATATTTT
many	19	TRBV7-9	TRBJ2-5	NA	CASSGTDLGTPVYQETQYF	TGTGCCAGCAGCGGAACGGACCTCGGGACACCTGTGTACCAAGAGACCCAGTACTTC
few	15	TRBV13	TRBJ2-4	NA	CASSPGVLAKNIQYF	TGTGCCAGCAGCCCCGGGGTTTTAGCCAAAAACATTCAGTACTTC
NA	15	TRBV7-2	TRBJ2-4	NA	CASSSWTKAKNIQYF	TGTGCCAGCAGCTCGTGGACAAAAGCCAAAAACATTCAGTACTTC
few	13	TRBV10-3	TRBJ1-1	NA	CAIRGRVDTEAFF	TGTGCCATCAGAGGCAGAGTAGATACTGAAGCTTTCTTT
few	17	TRBV7-9	TRBJ1-3	NA	CASSFVQGGWSGNTIYF	TGTGCCAGCAGCTTTGTTCAGGGAGGTTGGTCTGGAAACACCATATATTTT
many	16	TRBV20-1	TRBJ2-3	NA	CSARDHKISSTDTQYF	TGCAGTGCTAGAGATCATAAGATTTCTAGCACAGATACGCAGTATTTT
many	15	TRBV7-2	TRBJ2-4	NA	CASSLGGGRGNIQYF	TGTGCCAGCAGCTTAGGTGGTGGGCGGGGAAACATTCAGTACTTC
NA	16	TRBV30	TRBJ2-5	TRBD1	CAWSQNRDRGWETQYF	TGTGCCTGGAGCCAGAACCGGGACAGGGGCTGGGAGACCCAGTACTTC
few	15	TRBV9	TRBJ2-2	NA	CASSGRTANTGELFF	TGTGCCAGCAGCGGTCGGACAGCGAACACCGGGGAGCTGTTTTTT
NA	14	TRBV19	TRBJ2-1	NA	CASKIGTASDEQFF	TGTGCCAGTAAAATAGGGACGGCTAGCGATGAGCAGTTCTTC
few	12	TRBV30	TRBJ1-6	NA	CAWSEMRSPLHF	TGTGCCTGGAGTGAAATGCGCTCACCCCTCCACTTT
few	17	TRBV5-8	TRBJ1-6	NA	CASSLYGRGALNSPLHF	TGTGCCAGCAGCTTGTATGGGCGCGGGGCCCTAAATTCACCCCTCCACTTT
NA	17	TRBV7-3	TRBJ2-3	TRBD2	CASSLLGFGTSSDTQYF	TGTGCCAGCAGCTTATTGGGATTTGGGACTAGCTCGGATACGCAGTATTTT
many	14	TRBV5-1	TRBJ2-7	NA	CASSWGGQLTEQYF	TGCGCCAGCAGCTGGGGTGGACAGCTAACCGAGCAGTACTTC
NA	11	TRBV10-3	TRBJ2-2	NA	CVTHRGGELFF	TGTGTCACCCACCGGGGCGGGGAGCTGTTTTTT
NA	15	TRBV30	TRBJ1-5	NA	CAWSTGTSVNQPQHF	TGTGCCTGGAGTACCGGGACTTCCGTCAATCAGCCCCAGCATTTT
many	16	TRBV2	TRBJ2-3	TRBD2	CASTQDIGGVADTQYF	TGTGCCAGCACTCAAGATATCGGGGGGGTCGCAGATACGCAGTATTTT
few	14	TRBV19	TRBJ2-7	NA	CASSIGHRFYEQYF	TGTGCCAGTAGTATCGGACACCGGTTCTACGAGCAGTACTTC
few	16	TRBV5-4	TRBJ2-2	NA	CASSLGGTPNTGELFF	TGTGCCAGCAGCTTGGGCGGGACTCCGAACACCGGGGAGCTGTTTTTT
NA	21	TRBV5-1	TRBJ2-6	TRBD1	CASSLNSDRLGQPSGANVLTF	TGCGCCAGCAGCTTGAACTCTGATAGGTTGGGACAGCCTTCTGGGGCCAACGTCCTGACTTTC